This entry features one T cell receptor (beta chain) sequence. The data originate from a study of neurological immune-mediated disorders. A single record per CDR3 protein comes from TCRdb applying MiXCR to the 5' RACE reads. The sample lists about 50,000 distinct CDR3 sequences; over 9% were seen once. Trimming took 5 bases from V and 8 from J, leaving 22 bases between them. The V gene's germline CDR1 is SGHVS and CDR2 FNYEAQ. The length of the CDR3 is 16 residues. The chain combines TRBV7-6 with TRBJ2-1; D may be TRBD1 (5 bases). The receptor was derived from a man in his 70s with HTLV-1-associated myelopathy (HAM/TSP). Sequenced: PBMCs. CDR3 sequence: CASSPQGYTGGHEQFF. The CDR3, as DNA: TGTGCCAGCAGCCCCCAAGGGTACACAGGTGGGCATGAGCAGTTCTTC. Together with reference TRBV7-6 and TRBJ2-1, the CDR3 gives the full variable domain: GAGVSQSPRYKVTKRGQDVALRCDPISGHVSLYWYRQALGQGPEFLTYFNYEAQQDKSGLPNDRFSAERPEGSISTLTIQRTEQRDSAMYRCASSPQGYTGGHEQFFGPGTRLTVL.